This is a list of T cell receptor beta chains from one sample in a study of T cell responses to AZD1222 COVID-19 vaccine. Some clones are missing from TCRdb's copy, which holds only in-frame ones; the method was immunoSEQ multiplex PCR. The sample has more than 80,000 clones; around 93% are singletons. The sample here was peripheral blood, taken 28 days after the second AZD1222 dose. The receptors were sampled from an adult who received the AZD1222 COVID-19 vaccine. Both conserved end residues are part of each CDR3. Fields, in order: D gene, J gene, V gene, clone size, CDR3 DNA, CDR3 protein. D genes are given only for firm matches. Size tells how often a clone was seen (once, few, many) or the class of an expanded clone, and some rows leave it out.

D: .; J: TRBJ1-1; V: TRBV2; size: .; DNA: TGTGCCAGCAGTCTTGACACCACTGAAGCTTTCTTT; CDR3: CASSLDTTEAFF
D: .; J: TRBJ2-5; V: TRBV5-8; size: .; DNA: TGTGCCAGCAGCTTGTTACTCGGTCCCCAAGAGACCCAGTACTTC; CDR3: CASSLLLGPQETQYF
D: .; J: TRBJ1-1; V: TRBV28; size: .; DNA: TGTGCCAGCAGCTCTTACAGTTACACTGAAGCTTTCTTT; CDR3: CASSSYSYTEAFF
D: .; J: TRBJ1-4; V: TRBV2; size: .; DNA: TGTGCCAGCAGTGAAGGGGTCGGGGAAAAACTGTTTTTT; CDR3: CASSEGVGEKLFF
D: .; J: TRBJ2-1; V: TRBV11-2; size: .; DNA: TGTGCCAGCAGCTTCGGCATTGCCAGGGAGCAGTTCTTC; CDR3: CASSFGIAREQFF
D: .; J: TRBJ2-1; V: TRBV9; size: .; DNA: TGTGCCAGCAGCCGATCGGGGGGCGGGGTTGACAGAAACAATGAGCAGTTCTTC; CDR3: CASSRSGGGVDRNNEQFF
D: .; J: TRBJ1-5; V: TRBV2; size: .; DNA: TGTGCCAGCGGACTCTCTTGGGAACCCCAGCATTTT; CDR3: CASGLSWEPQHF
D: TRBD1; J: TRBJ1-4; V: TRBV28; size: .; DNA: TGTGCCAGCAGTTTCAATACCGGTCGGGACAGGGGGTATGAAAAACTGTTTTTT; CDR3: CASSFNTGRDRGYEKLFF
D: .; J: TRBJ2-7; V: TRBV14; size: .; DNA: TGTGCCAGCAGCCCAGATCTTAGCTACGAGCAGTACTTC; CDR3: CASSPDLSYEQYF
D: .; J: TRBJ2-7; V: TRBV5-1; size: .; DNA: TGCGCCAGCAGCCAAAATCCTTTGGGCGAGCAGTACTTC; CDR3: CASSQNPLGEQYF
D: TRBD2; J: TRBJ2-1; V: TRBV9; size: .; DNA: TGTGCCAGCAGCGCTAGACTAGCGGGAGTCAATGAGCAGTTCTTC; CDR3: CASSARLAGVNEQFF
D: TRBD1; J: TRBJ2-7; V: TRBV10-3; size: .; DNA: TGTGCCATCATCCCCGGGACAGGGAGCTACGAGCAGTACTTC; CDR3: CAIIPGTGSYEQYF
D: .; J: TRBJ1-6; V: TRBV5-5; size: .; DNA: TGTGCCAGCAGCCCGTCGGGGGGGGCCGGTTCACCCCTCCACTTT; CDR3: CASSPSGGAGSPLHF
D: TRBD1; J: TRBJ1-5; V: TRBV6-6; size: .; DNA: TGTGCCAGCAGTTACTGGGACAGCCTTAATCAGCCCCAGCATTTT; CDR3: CASSYWDSLNQPQHF
D: .; J: TRBJ2-2; V: TRBV11-1; size: .; DNA: TGTGCCAGCAGCTCCAGAGGAGGGGGCGACACCGGGGAGCTGTTTTTT; CDR3: CASSSRGGGDTGELFF
D: .; J: TRBJ1-3; V: TRBV28; size: .; DNA: TGTGCCAGCAGTTTATGGACCTCTGGAAACACCATATATTTT; CDR3: CASSLWTSGNTIYF
D: .; J: TRBJ1-5; V: TRBV3-1/TRBV3-2; size: .; DNA: TGTGCCAGCAGCCAAGACTGGGGGAGCAATCAGCCCCAGCATTTT; CDR3: CASSQDWGSNQPQHF
D: TRBD2; J: TRBJ2-3; V: TRBV5-1; size: .; DNA: TGCGCCAGCAGCCTGGGACTAGCGGGAGATGGGCAGTATTTT; CDR3: CASSLGLAGDGQYF
D: .; J: TRBJ1-5; V: TRBV3-1/TRBV3-2; size: .; DNA: TGTGCCAGCAGCCAAGGGGGGGATCAGCCCCAGCATTTT; CDR3: CASSQGGDQPQHF
D: TRBD2; J: TRBJ2-5; V: TRBV5-6; size: .; DNA: TGTGCCAGCAGCTCAATAGCGGGAGGGCCCCAAGAGACCCAGTACTTC; CDR3: CASSSIAGGPQETQYF
D: .; J: TRBJ1-1; V: TRBV2; size: .; DNA: TGTGCCAGCACTCGGACTGAAGCTTTCTTT; CDR3: CASTRTEAFF
D: .; J: TRBJ1-3; V: TRBV5-6; size: few; DNA: TGTGCCACCCAGGCCCTATCTGGAAACACCATATATTTT; CDR3: CATQALSGNTIYF
D: TRBD2; J: TRBJ2-7; V: TRBV27; size: .; DNA: TGTGCCAGCAGTCAACTAGCGGGAGGGCAGTACGAGCAGTACTTC; CDR3: CASSQLAGGQYEQYF
D: .; J: TRBJ2-2; V: TRBV9; size: .; DNA: TGTGCCAGCAGCACCACCCCAAAGTCCGGGGAGCTGTTTTTT; CDR3: CASSTTPKSGELFF
D: .; J: TRBJ2-7; V: TRBV7-6; size: once; DNA: TGTGCCAGCAGCCGCCTTCCCGGGACGGAAGGCTACGAGCAGTACTTC; CDR3: CASSRLPGTEGYEQYF
D: TRBD2; J: TRBJ2-3; V: TRBV7-2; size: .; DNA: TGTGCCAGCAGCTCCTATAGCGGGAGGCCAGATACGCAGTATTTT; CDR3: CASSSYSGRPDTQYF
D: TRBD1; J: TRBJ1-1; V: TRBV29-1; size: .; DNA: TGCAGCGCACGGACAGGGGGCACTGAAGCTTTCTTT; CDR3: CSARTGGTEAFF
D: .; J: TRBJ2-1; V: TRBV5-6; size: .; DNA: TGTGCCAGCAGCAAAGGCTTAGGGAATATCGATGAGCAGTTCTTC; CDR3: CASSKGLGNIDEQFF
D: .; J: TRBJ1-2; V: TRBV7-2; size: .; DNA: TGTGCCAGCAGCTTCGGGGGAGGGGATGGCTACACCTTC; CDR3: CASSFGGGDGYTF
D: .; J: TRBJ2-7; V: TRBV7-2; size: .; DNA: TGTGCCAGCAGCCCCCACGGGGGCTGGGAGCAGTACTTC; CDR3: CASSPHGGWEQYF
D: .; J: TRBJ1-5; V: TRBV6-1; size: few; DNA: TGTGCCAGCAGTGAAAGGTACGGCAGCAATCAGCCCCAGCATTTT; CDR3: CASSERYGSNQPQHF
D: .; J: TRBJ1-5; V: TRBV6-5; size: .; DNA: TGTGCCAGCAGTCCTCCGGGTCAGCCCCAGCATTTT; CDR3: CASSPPGQPQHF
D: TRBD2; J: TRBJ2-3; V: TRBV6-2/TRBV6-3; size: .; DNA: TGTGCCAGCAGTTACCCCGGACTAGCGGCTAGCACAGATACGCAGTATTTT; CDR3: CASSYPGLAASTDTQYF
D: .; J: TRBJ1-6; V: TRBV15; size: .; DNA: TGTGCCACCAGCAGAGATCGAGACCGGAATTCACCCCTCCACTTT; CDR3: CATSRDRDRNSPLHF
D: TRBD1; J: TRBJ1-4; V: TRBV27; size: once; DNA: TGTGCCAGCAGTACAGGGGGTCTGGGCGAAAAACTGTTTTTT; CDR3: CASSTGGLGEKLFF
D: .; J: TRBJ1-1; V: TRBV7-2; size: .; DNA: TGTGCCAGCAGCTCCCGCGGGGTTGGTAGGAACACTGAAGCTTTCTTT; CDR3: CASSSRGVGRNTEAFF
D: .; J: TRBJ1-3; V: TRBV7-2; size: few; DNA: TGTGCCAGCAGTTCCCCAGGGAGTGGAAACACCATATATTTT; CDR3: CASSSPGSGNTIYF
D: TRBD1; J: TRBJ1-2; V: TRBV9; size: .; DNA: TGTGCCAGCAGCGCTGGGCAGGGGGCGTACTATGGCTACACCTTC; CDR3: CASSAGQGAYYGYTF
D: TRBD1; J: TRBJ1-2; V: TRBV27; size: .; DNA: TGTGCCAGCAGTTTAAAGGGGGCCGCCTATGGCTACACCTTC; CDR3: CASSLKGAAYGYTF
D: .; J: TRBJ2-4; V: TRBV28; size: .; DNA: TGTGCCAGCAGCCGTCAGACTAGTAACATTCAGTACTTC; CDR3: CASSRQTSNIQYF
D: TRBD1; J: TRBJ1-6; V: TRBV19; size: .; DNA: TGTGCCAGTAGTACGACAGGGGGTTCACCCCTCCACTTT; CDR3: CASSTTGGSPLHF
D: TRBD1; J: TRBJ1-1; V: TRBV29-1; size: .; DNA: TGCAGCGCCGGACAGGGAAGCGCGTACACTGAAGCTTTCTTT; CDR3: CSAGQGSAYTEAFF
D: .; J: TRBJ2-2; V: TRBV6-5; size: .; DNA: TGTGCCAGTCATTCCCAGGCAGGGGAGGTCACGGAGCTGTTTTTT; CDR3: CASHSQAGEVTELFF
D: TRBD2; J: TRBJ2-1; V: TRBV7-2; size: once; DNA: TGTGCCAGCAGCTTAGGGGGAGGGGGACTAGCGGGAGTTATGGGTGAGCAGTTCTTC; CDR3: CASSLGGGGLAGVMGEQFF
D: .; J: TRBJ1-4; V: TRBV19; size: .; DNA: TGTGCCAGTAGTAGAAGACGAAGCGAAAAACTGTTTTTT; CDR3: CASSRRRSEKLFF
D: .; J: TRBJ1-2; V: TRBV5-5; size: .; DNA: TGTGCCAGCAGCTTGAGCGACTGGACACCGAACTATGGCTACACCTTC; CDR3: CASSLSDWTPNYGYTF
D: TRBD1; J: TRBJ2-2; V: TRBV7-8; size: .; DNA: TGTGCCAGCAGCCTCAGACAGGGGATTGTCCCCGGGGAGCTGTTTTTT; CDR3: CASSLRQGIVPGELFF
D: .; J: TRBJ2-1; V: TRBV5-4; size: .; DNA: TGTGCCAGCAGCCCGCCCCATCAGGATGAGCAGTTCTTC; CDR3: CASSPPHQDEQFF
D: TRBD1; J: TRBJ2-2; V: TRBV7-3; size: once; DNA: TGTGCCAGCAGCCCCGGGACAGGTGCCGGGGAGCTGTTTTTT; CDR3: CASSPGTGAGELFF
D: .; J: TRBJ2-1; V: TRBV10-1; size: .; DNA: TGCGCCAGCAGTGCAGCCCAACACTTAACAGATGAGCAGTTCTTC; CDR3: CASSAAQHLTDEQFF
D: .; J: TRBJ1-4; V: TRBV6-6; size: .; DNA: TGTGCCAGCAGTTCCTACGAAAAACTGTTTTTT; CDR3: CASSSYEKLFF
D: .; J: TRBJ2-7; V: TRBV19; size: .; DNA: TGTGCCAGTAGAGAGGGACCCGGTTCCTACGAGCAGTACTTC; CDR3: CASREGPGSYEQYF
D: .; J: TRBJ2-1; V: TRBV15; size: once; DNA: TGTGCCACCAGCAGAGATCAAGGCAATGAGCAGTTCTTC; CDR3: CATSRDQGNEQFF
D: TRBD1; J: TRBJ2-3; V: TRBV9; size: .; DNA: TGTGCCAGCAGCGCCAGACAGGGTTCTGGCACAGATACGCAGTATTTT; CDR3: CASSARQGSGTDTQYF
D: TRBD1; J: TRBJ2-1; V: TRBV28; size: .; DNA: TGTGCCAGCATCACAGGGGGTAATGAGCAGTTCTTC; CDR3: CASITGGNEQFF
D: TRBD1; J: TRBJ2-7; V: TRBV28; size: once; DNA: TGTGCCAGCAGTTTAGGGGGACAGGCCTCCTACGAGCAGTACTTC; CDR3: CASSLGGQASYEQYF
D: TRBD2; J: TRBJ2-3; V: TRBV11-3; size: .; DNA: TGTGCCAGCAGCCCCGGGACTAGCGGGAGGACGGGCGATACGCAGTATTTT; CDR3: CASSPGTSGRTGDTQYF